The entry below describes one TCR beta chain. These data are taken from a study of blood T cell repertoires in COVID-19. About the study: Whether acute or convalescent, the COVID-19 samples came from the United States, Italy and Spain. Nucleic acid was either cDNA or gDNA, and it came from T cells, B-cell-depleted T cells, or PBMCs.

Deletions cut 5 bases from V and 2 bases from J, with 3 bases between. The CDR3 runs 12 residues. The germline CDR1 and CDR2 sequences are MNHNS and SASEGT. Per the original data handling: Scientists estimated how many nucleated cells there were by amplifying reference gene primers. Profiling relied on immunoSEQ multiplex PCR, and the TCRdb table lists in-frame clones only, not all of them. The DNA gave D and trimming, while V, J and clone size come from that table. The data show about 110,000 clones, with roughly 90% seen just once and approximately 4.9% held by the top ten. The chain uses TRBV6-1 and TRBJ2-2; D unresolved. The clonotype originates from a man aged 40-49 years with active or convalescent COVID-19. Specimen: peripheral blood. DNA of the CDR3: TGTGCCAGCAGTCCTAACACCGGGGAGCTGTTTTTT. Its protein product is CASSPNTGELFF.